This TCR beta chain was identified in a study of blood T cell repertoires in COVID-19. On the study more broadly: Acute and convalescent COVID-19 specimens originated in the United States, Italy and Spain. PBMCs, B-cell-depleted T cells, or T cells provided the cDNA or gDNA that made up the material.

Germline V lookup: CDR1 SGHVS, CDR2 FQNEAQ. The CDR3 extends over 18 amino acids. With 2 bases clipped from V and 3 bases from J, the junction kept 10 bases outside the gene matches. TCRdb keeps only in-frame clones here, not all; method: immunoSEQ multiplex PCR. This table has roughly 33,000 clones, over 80% appearing once. This sequence was found in an older man with active COVID-19. The sequencing input was peripheral blood. J is TRBJ2-3 and V is TRBV7-8; the match to TRBD2 covers 11 bases. This CDR3 is CASSLFATSGSGTDTQYF. The CDR3 DNA is TGTGCCAGCAGCTTATTTGCCACTAGCGGGAGTGGGACAGATACGCAGTATTTT.